Shown below are 9 T cell receptor beta chains from a single sample sequenced in a study of T cell repertoires in cytomegalovirus infection. For these TCRs, the target antigens are not known. In TCRdb, the reads were re-called with MiXCR into one record per CDR3 protein. Of about a million distinct CDR3 sequences in the sample, roughly 31% were seen once. The material was cultured CD8+ T cells from PBMCs, obtained from culture after CMV antigen stimulation. The receptor set was obtained from a human donor in good health (CMV status not recorded). Some clones in this sample may be carry-over from other donors' samples.

The CDR3 sequence is CASKPQGALNQPQHF. CDR3 bases: TGTGCCAGCAAACCACAGGGGGCCTTAAATCAGCCCCAGCATTTT. This sequence joins TRBV6-2 or TRBV6-3 and TRBJ1-5; 9 nucleotides agree with TRBD1. The CDR3 spans 15 residues. The ends lost 7 bases at V and 4 bases at J; junction bases unmatched: 8. Germline V gene lookup returns CDR1 MNHEY and CDR2 SVGEGT.

This clonotype was picked up many times. The V call is TRBV7-9, the J call TRBJ1-2, with 7 bases that match TRBD1. The CDR3 consists of 14 residues. Germline-derived CDR1 and CDR2 are SEHNR and FQNEAQ (reference sequence). The V segment lost 6 bases and the J segment 0 bases; nucleotides outside the gene matches: 4. The CDR3 DNA is TGTGCCAGCAGGTCCGGGACAGCTAACTATGGCTACACCTTC. Its translation is CASRSGTANYGYTF.

This clonotype turned up a few times. The rearrangement joins TRBV5-6 to TRBJ2-5, with D perhaps matching TRBD2 (6 bases). CDR1 and CDR2 (germline): SGHDT, YYEEEE. The CDR3 is made up of 15 amino acids. The V and J ends lost 2 bases and 0 bases respectively, with 11 bases between them. This chain's CDR3 is CASSFPTRYQETQYF. The CDR3 DNA reads as TGTGCCAGCAGCTTTCCGACTAGATACCAAGAGACCCAGTACTTC. The full variable domain, in which reference TRBV5-6 and TRBJ2-5 provide the parts outside the CDR3, is DAGVTQSPTHLIKTRGQQVTLRCSPKSGHDTVSWYQQALGQGPQFIFQYYEEEERQRGNFPDRFSGHQFPNYSSELNVNALLLGDSALYLCASSFPTRYQETQYFGPGTRLLVL.

This clonotype appeared many times. The rearrangement uses TRBV12-3 or TRBV12-4 and TRBJ2-5, with D maybe TRBD1 (5 bases). The CDR3 runs to 13 residues. The V and J ends lost 5 bases and 2 bases respectively, with 9 bases between them. CDR3 DNA sequence: TGTGCCAGCAGTGAAGACAGTCAAGAGACCCAGTACTTC. Its protein is CASSEDSQETQYF.

This clonotype was detected a few times. This sequence joins TRBV29-1 and TRBJ2-7; the D is unclear. From germline, CDR1 is SQVTM and CDR2 ANQGSEA. CDR3 length: 15 amino acids. V was clipped by 4 bases and J by 4 bases, with 20 bases between them. The CDR3 loop reads CSVGRTVAQGYEQYF. DNA for the CDR3: TGCAGCGTTGGTCGAACCGTAGCTCAAGGATACGAGCAGTACTTC.

To note about this clonotype: One junction end does not reproduce the germline sequence, and a read error may be involved. J is TRBJ1-1 and V is TRBV20-1, with no clear D. The CDR3 runs to 10 residues. Germline CDR1 DFQATT, CDR2 SNEGSKA (reference sequence). In nucleotides, the CDR3 is TGCAGTGCTAGAGATGTTGAACCTTTCTTT. This translates into CSARDVEPFF.

A single count supports this clonotype. J is TRBJ1-2 and V is TRBV12-3 or TRBV12-4; D perhaps matches TRBD1 (5 bases). The CDR3 is made up of 14 amino acids. The V and J ends lost 4 bases and 1 base respectively, with 10 bases between them. In DNA, the CDR3 is TGTGCCAGCAGTTCCGGGACGTTTAACTATGGCTACACCTTC. Its protein is CASSSGTFNYGYTF.

CDR3 loop: CASSQEPREAFF. CDR3 nucleotide sequence: TGTGCCAGCAGCCAAGAACCCAGGGAAGCTTTCTTT. The rearrangement joins TRBV14 to TRBJ1-1, with D uncertain. Germline CDR1 SGHDN, CDR2 FVKESK. Trimming took off 0 bases at V and 8 bases at J, with 7 bases between the two ends. This CDR3 region has 12 residues.

This clonotype was seen more than once but under ten times. J is TRBJ2-7 and V is TRBV7-9; tentative D call: TRBD2 (5 bases). This CDR3 has 14 amino acids. The V gene lost 1 base and the J gene lost 2 bases, with 9 bases spanning the gap. In germline, CDR1 is SEHNR, CDR2 FQNEAQ (reference sequence). The CDR3 DNA follows: TGTGCCAGCAGCTTAGAGAGCGGTCCCTACGAGCAGTACGTC. Protein: CASSLESGPYEQYV.